Below are 30 T cell receptor beta chains sequenced from a single sample in a study of T cells in Graves' hyperthyroidism and ophthalmopathy. Researchers took RNA transcripts and amplified the TCR beta CDR3 regions from them. The HTBI set primed first-round TCR CDR3 RT-PCR. TCRdb analysed the multiplex PCR reads with MiXCR anew, one entry per CDR3 protein. The data show around 200,000 distinct CDR3 sequences, with about a sixth seen just once and under 35% held by the top ten. The sample taken for sequencing was blood. The receptors derive from a woman aged 45 to 65 with Graves' hyperthyroidism.

This clonotype was observed at least ten times. The V gene is TRBV12-3 or TRBV12-4, the J gene TRBJ2-1; 11 nucleotides align to TRBD1. The J segment lost 8 bases and the V segment lost 2 bases, leaving 5 bases of the junction unmatched. The CDR3 spans 15 residues. The DNA of the CDR3 is TGTGCCAGCAGTTTACCGGACAGGGGGCGCGATGAGCAGTTCTTC. The encoded protein is CASSLPDRGRDEQFF.

This clonotype was counted ten times or more. The chain joins TRBV28 to TRBJ1-2; no firm D call. Germline CDR1 reads MDHEN; CDR2 reads SYDVKM. The CDR3 totals 16 residues. V was shortened by 1 base and J by 3 bases, with 15 bases between the two germline ends. The CDR3 bases are TGTGCCAGCAGTTTATCAGTCGCCGGTATTGACTATGGCTACACCTTC. Its translation is CASSLSVAGIDYGYTF.

In its sample, this clonotype was seen many times. V and J are TRBV18 and TRBJ2-2, with D tentatively TRBD1 or TRBD2 (5 bases each). The ends were cut back, 0 bases at V and 0 bases at J, with 8 bases in the middle. The V gene's germline CDR1 is KGHSH and CDR2 LQKENI. The CDR3 is 16 amino acids. The CDR3 bases are TGTGCCAGCTCACCACCCAGGGAGCCGAACACCGGGGAGCTGTTTTTT. Its translation is CASSPPREPNTGELFF.

The sample holds many counts of this clonotype. The chain couples TRBV28 to TRBJ2-7; D possibly corresponds to TRBD1 (6 bases). The germline V gene encodes CDR1 MDHEN and CDR2 SYDVKM. The length of the CDR3 is 18 residues. V was pared by 3 bases and J by 1 base, with 22 bases between. The CDR3 DNA reads as TGTGCCAGCAGTTTGGCTCCTCCGGGACACCGAATTTCCTACGAGCAGTACTTC. Translation: CASSLAPPGHRISYEQYF. Full variable domain (outside the CDR3, taken from reference TRBV28 and TRBJ2-7): DVKVTQSSRYLVKRTGEKVFLECVQDMDHENMFWYRQDPGLGLRLIYFSYDVKMKEKGDIPEGYSVSREKKERFSLILESASTNQTSMYLCASSLAPPGHRISYEQYFGPGTRLTVT.

At least ten counts were recorded for this clonotype. The chain employs TRBV5-8 and TRBJ2-7; no firm D call. The CDR3 is 11 amino acids. CDR1 is SGHTS and CDR2 is YDEGEE in the germline V gene. The ends were cut back, 1 base at V and 4 bases at J, with 3 bases in the middle. The CDR3 coding sequence is TGTGCCAGCAGCTTGAAATACGAGCAGTACTTC. Translating it yields CASSLKYEQYF. The full variable domain, in which reference TRBV5-8 and TRBJ2-7 provide the parts outside the CDR3, is EAGVTQSPTHLIKTRGQQATLRCSPISGHTSVYWYQQALGLGLQFLLWYDEGEERNRGNFPPRFSGRQFPNYSSELNVNALELEDSALYLCASSLKYEQYFGPGTRLTVT.

The table lists this clonotype with many counts. V gene TRBV7-9 combines with J gene TRBJ2-3; 8 nucleotides line up with TRBD2. After removal of 3 bases from V and 2 bases from J, the junction contained 7 bases not matched to a gene. Germline V gene lookup returns CDR1 SEHNR and CDR2 FQNEAQ (reference sequence). The CDR3 runs 16 residues. The DNA of the CDR3 is TGTGCCAGCAGCTTTTTAGCGGGGAGTACCACAGATACGCAGTATTTT. This translates into CASSFLAGSTTDTQYF.

This clonotype appeared many times. V usage is TRBV20-1 and J usage is TRBJ1-4; no definite D call. From germline, CDR1 is DFQATT and CDR2 SNEGSKA (reference sequence). CDR3 length: 12 residues. Deletions cut 5 bases from V and 5 bases from J, with 9 bases between. CDR3 sequence: CSAGRSNEKLFF. The CDR3 coding sequence is TGCAGTGCTGGCCGGTCCAATGAAAAACTGTTTTTT.

This clonotype was picked up many times. The V and J genes are TRBV6-1 and TRBJ1-5, with D perhaps matching TRBD1 (6 bases). V lost 6 bases, J lost 3 bases, and 21 bases lay in between. The germline V gene encodes CDR1 MNHNS and CDR2 SASEGT. The CDR3 loop spans 17 amino acids. In DNA form, the CDR3 reads TGTGCCAGCAGGGCCGGGACATTCGTTATGACCAATCAGCCCCAGCATTTT. This translates into CASRAGTFVMTNQPQHF.

This clonotype was seen ten or more times. The V and J genes are TRBV28 and TRBJ2-2; TRBD2 is a possible D gene (6 bases). The V gene lost 2 bases and the J gene lost 3 bases, with 13 bases spanning the gap. The CDR3 loop spans 16 amino acids. Germline loops: CDR1 MDHEN, CDR2 SYDVKM. CDR3 protein: CASSLQGREDTGELFF. CDR3 nucleotide sequence: TGTGCCAGCAGTTTACAAGGCAGGGAGGACACCGGGGAGCTGTTTTTT.

V is TRBV28 and J is TRBJ2-7; the D gene is possibly TRBD2 (6 bases). Germline V gene sequence: CDR1 MDHEN, CDR2 SYDVKM. The CDR3 extends over 16 amino acids. Trimming stripped 3 bases from V and 0 bases from J, with 15 bases between. In nucleotides, the CDR3 is TGTGCCAGCAGTTTTGTGGGACTTATCTCCTCCTACGAGCAGTACTTC. Translating it yields CASSFVGLISSYEQYF.

The genes are TRBV14 and TRBJ1-1, with TRBD1 matching over 8 bases. Germline lookup yields CDR1 SGHDN and CDR2 FVKESK. The CDR3 contains 16 residues. V trimming: 2 bases; J trimming: 3 bases; junction bases outside the gene matches: 8. CDR3 loop: CASSQPGQGLDTEAFF. The CDR3 DNA is TGTGCCAGCAGCCAACCCGGACAGGGTCTGGACACTGAAGCTTTCTTT.

This clonotype appeared many times. The chain carries TRBV6-1 and TRBJ1-1, with 7 bases aligning to TRBD1. There are 14 residues in the CDR3. Losses at the gene ends were 7 bases for V and 2 bases for J; bases not matched to a gene: 7. Germline V lookup: CDR1 MNHNS, CDR2 SASEGT. The CDR3: CASTPDRINTEAFF. The CDR3 nucleotides are TGTGCCAGCACCCCGGACAGGATAAACACTGAAGCTTTCTTT.

This clonotype has at least ten counts. This rearrangement joins TRBV7-2 to TRBJ1-1; the D gene is possibly TRBD1 (5 bases). In germline, CDR1 is SGHTA, CDR2 FQGNSA. V was pared by 5 bases and J by 3 bases, with 16 bases between. This CDR3 comprises 15 residues. DNA of the CDR3: TGTGCCAGCAGCCCAGTCGGAGGGGCGCACACTGAAGCTTTCTTT. It is translated as CASSPVGGAHTEAFF.

This clonotype was seen at least ten times. V gene TRBV24-1 combines with J gene TRBJ1-5; TRBD1 matches 7 bases. The CDR3 sequence is 13 residues long. CDR1 is KGHDR, CDR2 SFDVKD, per germline. Germline trimming cut 7 bases from V and 7 bases from J; bases unmatched to any gene: 6. CDR3 coding DNA: TGTGCCACCAGCTACAGGGGAAACCAGCCCCAGCATTTT. Encoded protein: CATSYRGNQPQHF.

The table lists this clonotype with many counts. The V and J genes are TRBV18 and TRBJ1-6; D perhaps matches TRBD1 (6 bases). Per germline, CDR1 KGHSH and CDR2 LQKENI. The CDR3 length is 14 residues. V lost 3 bases to trimming and J lost 6 bases, with 9 bases between them. CDR3 amino acids: CASSPTGSNSPLHF. The CDR3 region has the DNA TGTGCCAGCTCACCCACAGGGTCTAATTCACCCCTCCACTTT.

This clonotype was seen at least ten times. The rearrangement joins TRBV7-9 to TRBJ2-2, with D uncertain. The CDR3 extends over 18 amino acids. Trimming cost V 0 bases and J 0 bases, with 14 bases left between them. Germline V lookup: CDR1 SEHNR, CDR2 FQNEAQ (reference sequence). DNA for the CDR3: TGTGCCAGCAGCTTAGCGATTCAGCTACGACCGAACACCGGGGAGCTGTTTTTT. This translates into CASSLAIQLRPNTGELFF.

Comments on this clonotype: A clone one base away is much larger, so this may be a read error. Written as DNA, the CDR3 is TGTGCCAGCAGCTTTCGGGGGTACAATGGGCAGTTCTTC. It codes for CASSFRGYNGQFF. The chain links TRBV13 to TRBJ2-1; tentatively, D is TRBD2 (6 bases). Germline V gives CDR1 PRHDT, CDR2 FYEKMQ (reference sequence). This CDR3 region has 13 residues.

This clonotype has at least ten counts. This sequence joins TRBV7-2 and TRBJ2-2; 15 bases match TRBD2. The CDR3 consists of 18 residues. J gave up 4 bases and V 3 bases, and 6 bases lay outside the gene matches. CDR1 SGHTA and CDR2 FQGNSA come from the germline V gene. The CDR3: CASSFGLAGGRRTGELFF. The CDR3, as DNA: TGTGCCAGCAGCTTCGGACTAGCGGGGGGGAGGCGCACCGGGGAGCTGTTTTTT.

This clonotype was observed a few times. This chain uses TRBV19 with TRBJ2-2; 7 bases align to TRBD2. Germline assignment: CDR1 LNHDA and CDR2 SQIVND (reference sequence). The CDR3 is 15 residues long. V was clipped by 5 bases and J by 4 bases; unmatched bases: 7. The DNA of the CDR3 is TGTGCCAGTAGTTCCGGGACTACCCTCACCGGGGAGCTGTTTTTT. Its translation is CASSSGTTLTGELFF.

The chain employs TRBV7-2 and TRBJ1-2, with TRBD1 identical over 7 bases. The length of the CDR3 is 14 residues. V was pared by 6 bases and J by 1 base, with 5 bases of the junction left unmatched. The V gene's germline CDR1 is SGHTA and CDR2 FQGNSA. The CDR3 coding sequence is TGTGCCAGCAGAAAGGGGGCCCTTAACTATGGCTACACCTTC. It translates to CASRKGALNYGYTF.

Remarks on this clonotype: One end of the junction varies from germline; a read error may be responsible. This chain joins TRBV6-1 and TRBJ2-1; D remains unclear. CDR1 and CDR2 (germline): MNHNS, SASEGT. This CDR3 has 12 amino acids. CDR3 DNA: TGTGCCAGCAGGGAAGGTAGGGATGAGCAGTTCTTC. Protein product: CASREGRDEQFF.

The table lists this clonotype with many counts. The chain links TRBV20-1 to TRBJ2-7; 15 bases map to TRBD2. The CDR3 runs to 17 residues. The germline CDR1 and CDR2 sequences are DFQATT and SNEGSKA (reference sequence). Losses at the gene ends were 4 bases for V and 3 bases for J; bases not matched to a gene: 10. In DNA form, the CDR3 reads TGCAGTGCTATCGGACTAGCGGGGGGGGAGGGAGGCTACGAGCAGTACTTC. This gives the protein CSAIGLAGGEGGYEQYF.

The sample holds many counts of this clonotype. The V call is TRBV7-2, the J call TRBJ2-2; D possibly uses TRBD1 or TRBD2 (5 bases each). Germline values: CDR1 SGHTA, CDR2 FQGNSA. Trimming stripped 4 bases from V and 4 bases from J, with 22 bases between. The CDR3 has 18 amino acids. CDR3 loop: CASSSSERSGTLTGELFF. CDR3 nucleotides: TGTGCCAGCAGCTCCTCTGAGCGCTCAGGGACCCTCACCGGGGAGCTGTTTTTT.

V usage is TRBV18 and J usage is TRBJ2-3, with 7 bases fitting TRBD2. With 6 bases clipped from V and 2 bases from J, the junction kept 5 bases outside the gene matches. The CDR3 sequence is 14 residues long. The V gene's germline CDR1 is KGHSH and CDR2 LQKENI. The DNA for the CDR3 is TGTGCCAGCTCTCCTGGACTAGACACAGATACGCAGTATTTT. It translates to CASSPGLDTDTQYF.

A single count supports this clonotype. The J gene is TRBJ1-5, the V gene TRBV18, with D unclear. Germline CDR1 KGHSH, CDR2 LQKENI. The CDR3 loop spans 14 amino acids. V dropped 0 bases and J dropped 4 bases, with 7 bases sitting between them. This CDR3 is CASSPPNENQPQHF. As DNA, the CDR3 is TGTGCCAGCTCACCACCGAACGAAAATCAGCCCCAGCATTTT.

The V and J genes are TRBV5-1 and TRBJ2-1, with TRBD1 identical over 8 bases. CDR1 is SGHRS, CDR2 YFSETQ, per germline. The V and J ends lost 2 bases and 12 bases, in that order; junction bases with no gene match: 10. This CDR3 has 14 residues. The CDR3 here is CASSLDRGRDRQFF. CDR3 in DNA: TGCGCCAGCAGCTTAGACAGGGGCCGGGATAGGCAGTTCTTC.

The sample holds many counts of this clonotype. The chain carries TRBV5-6 and TRBJ1-1; D unclear. Germline CDR1 reads SGHDT; CDR2 reads YYEEEE. Trimming cost V 4 bases and J 3 bases, with 13 bases left between them. The CDR3 loop spans 14 amino acids. The CDR3 reads CASSPGDLYTEAFF. CDR3 coding DNA: TGTGCCAGCAGCCCCGGAGACCTGTACACTGAAGCTTTCTTT.

The sample holds many counts of this clonotype. This chain links TRBV9 with TRBJ2-3; D possibly corresponds to TRBD2 (6 bases). Per germline, CDR1 SGDLS and CDR2 YYNGEE. This CDR3 has 14 amino acids. Trimming pared 4 bases from V and 2 bases from J, leaving 11 bases between. The CDR3 DNA reads as TGTGCCAGCAGCTTGGGACTTGCCACAGATACGCAGTATTTT. It encodes CASSLGLATDTQYF.

This clonotype was observed at least ten times. The chain links TRBV6-1 to TRBJ2-7; D call uncertain. The CDR3 covers 13 residues. Germline V gives CDR1 MNHNS, CDR2 SASEGT. V lost 6 bases to trimming and J lost 1 base, with 10 bases between them. CDR3 in amino acids: CASRETVSYEQYF. The CDR3 DNA sequence: TGTGCCAGCAGGGAGACGGTTTCCTACGAGCAGTACTTC.

This clonotype appeared many times. The chain carries TRBV4-1 and TRBJ2-6; a possible D gene is TRBD1 (6 bases). Trimming removed 3 bases at V and 0 bases at J, with 15 bases between. The CDR3 runs to 18 residues. The germline V gene has CDR1 MGHRA and CDR2 YSYEKL. Here the CDR3 reads CASSQGRQVSSGANVLTF. The CDR3 DNA is TGCGCCAGCAGCCAGGGACGACAGGTCTCCTCTGGGGCCAACGTCCTGACTTTC.